Listed below are T cell receptor beta chains from one sample, sequenced in a study of T cells in Graves' hyperthyroidism and ophthalmopathy. TCRdb used MiXCR to reprocess the multiplex PCR reads, holding one entry per CDR3 protein. The sample shows some 140,000 distinct CDR3 sequences, roughly 23% of them seen only once. Sequenced material: blood. The receptor source for this set is a woman aged 45-65 years with Graves' hyperthyroidism that later progressed to Graves' ophthalmopathy. Each CDR3 is given with its conserved first and last residue. Not all rows give a size; the values are once, few, many and, for expanded clones, a class.

CDR3aa	j_gene	abundance	v_gene
CASSPEALGSNQPQHF	TRBJ1-5	.	TRBV28
CSANRVQETQYF	TRBJ2-5	many	TRBV20-1
CAISERDTRTEAFF	TRBJ1-1	many	TRBV10-3
CASSLYDEQYF	TRBJ2-7	.	TRBV5-6
CASSPPVGRIYEQYF	TRBJ2-7	.	TRBV7-4
CASSLVLADTQYF	TRBJ2-3	many	TRBV7-2
CASSPRDSRINEQFF	TRBJ2-1	many	TRBV27
CASSQERGEQGWVF	TRBJ1-1	few	TRBV4-2
CASSLGPFSNTEAFF	TRBJ1-1	.	TRBV5-6
CAIRPTGQNNEQFF	TRBJ2-1	many	TRBV10-3
CASSPPGQRDNEQFF	TRBJ2-1	few	TRBV19
CASAWTSGGTRGEQFF	TRBJ2-1	many	TRBV5-1
CASSFGPIYEQYF	TRBJ2-7	many	TRBV11-2
CASSLAGIKNIQYF	TRBJ2-4	.	TRBV5-1
CATRPGAGNRNEQFF	TRBJ2-1	few	TRBV24-1
CSARDLGRSTDTQYF	TRBJ2-3	few	TRBV20-1
CASSPTGQAPYEQYF	TRBJ2-7	.	TRBV7-7
CASSLSNTEAFF	TRBJ1-1	few	TRBV5-1
CASRRGYYEQYF	TRBJ2-7	many	TRBV6-1
CASSSRGRQETQYF	TRBJ2-5	few	TRBV5-4
CASSEKGQVGTQYF	TRBJ2-5	many	TRBV2
CSARDPSTSGSWGEETQYF	TRBJ2-5	many	TRBV20-1
CASSPDSQSYNEQFF	TRBJ2-1	.	TRBV5-5
CSASDRGIADTQYF	TRBJ2-3	.	TRBV20-1
CASSGQGATKQETQYF	TRBJ2-5	.	TRBV2
CASSDQGGQPQHF	TRBJ1-5	many	TRBV2
CASSYSISDGQYF	TRBJ2-7	many	TRBV6-5
CASSLRAYGTDTQYF	TRBJ2-3	many	TRBV7-8
CSARQGTREAFF	TRBJ1-1	.	TRBV29-1
CASSSPEGYYEQYF	TRBJ2-7	many	TRBV7-9
CASSRSGGSPLHF	TRBJ1-6	few	TRBV3-1
CASSEAAGLRSSEQYF	TRBJ2-7	many	TRBV2
CASSLGQHYNEQFF	TRBJ2-1	many	TRBV5-6
CAISESSQNNSPLHF	TRBJ1-6	many	TRBV10-3
CASSFPGLAGGGTDTQYF	TRBJ2-3	.	TRBV7-9
CASSHLGKNEQYF	TRBJ2-7	many	TRBV7-9